This T cell receptor beta chain was profiled in a study of type 1 regulatory T cells. Study summary: An in vitro protocol generated T-allo10, a Tr1-enriched, alloantigen-specific CD4 T cell product. Overall study results and limits: Type 1 regulatory T cells had a more restricted TCR repertoire than non-type 1 regulatory T cells.

Comment on this clonotype: What it recognizes is unknown.

Germline lookup yields CDR1 DFQATT and CDR2 SNEGSKA (reference sequence). This CDR3 region has 14 residues. V was clipped by 1 base and J by 5 bases; unmatched bases: 7. TCRdb re-called the reads with MiXCR, one entry per CDR3 protein. The profile shows around 64,000 distinct CDR3 sequences, less than 25% of them singletons. The sample consisted of cultured type 1 regulatory T (Tr1) cells, either the whole culture or a sorted fraction (not recorded which). The receptor was derived from a human donor in good health. The chain uses TRBV20-1 and TRBJ1-1; 7 positions agree with TRBD1. The CDR3 DNA follows: TGCAGTGCTAGAGGAACAGGGGTGGGGACTGAAGCTTTCTTT. Translated: CSARGTGVGTEAFF.